A few counts support the clone carrying this T cell receptor (beta chain). Its target is not known. For every donor, a draw yielded 8.5 to 10 milliliters of peripheral blood. Researchers isolated at least 7 million PBMCs per sample. This specimen comes from a study of blood T cells in healthy people across ages. Sample-barcoded 5' priming and a J-beta primer mix drove a second PCR of about 7 to 12 cycles. One entry per CDR3 protein, called by TCRdb with MiXCR from the 5' RACE reads. Of about 570,000 distinct CDR3 sequences detected, 27% appear once; the ten largest clones hold 18%. Study-wide findings and caveats: Older age coincided with a roughly linear decline in TCR beta diversity per million T cells. Whereas aged donors had fewer naive CD4+ cells, long-lived donors had more of them and higher diversity.

The germline V gene has CDR1 SQVTM and CDR2 ANQGSEA. The CDR3 has 14 amino acids. V lost 6 bases to trimming and J lost 1 base, with 14 bases between them. The genes are TRBV29-1 and TRBJ2-3; TRBD2 is a possible D gene (6 bases). The sequenced sample consisted of blood. This sequence was found in a woman in her 70s in good health. The CDR3 DNA reads TGCAGCGTCCCGTCGGGAGCAGGCACAGATACGCAGTATTTT. Protein: CSVPSGAGTDTQYF.